The source of this TCR beta chain is a study of CD8 T cells in Susac syndrome. Overall study results and limits: The study recognized that its TCR sequencing and HLA analysis covered a relatively small number of individuals.

cDNA came from approximately 0.5 to 1 ug RNA primed by random hexamers. Multiplex PCR with immunoSEQ amplified the TCR beta CDR3 across 54 Vbeta and 13 Jbeta. In TCRdb, the immunoSEQ multiplex PCR reads were re-called with MiXCR into one record per CDR3 protein. This sample has hundreds of thousands of distinct CDR3 sequences; around 93% occur once, and the top ten carry roughly 0.072%. High-throughput TCR beta sequencing covered peripheral CD8+ and CD4+ T cells. TEMRA cells underwent FACS enrichment and CD8+ and CD4+ T cells underwent negative isolation. V lost 2 bases to trimming and J lost 3 bases, with 10 bases between them. In germline, CDR1 is SGHTA, CDR2 FQGTGA. The length of the CDR3 is 14 residues. With respect to this clonotype: What it binds is not known.

Sequenced input: CD4+ T cells from PBMCs. The origin of this receptor is a human donor with multiple sclerosis. The chain recombines TRBV7-3 with TRBJ1-2; D gene unclear. Written as DNA, the CDR3 is TGTGCCAGCAGCTTAGCCGGGCGCGACTATGGCTACACCTTC. This sequence encodes CASSLAGRDYGYTF.